Presented here are 4 T cell receptor beta chains from one specimen sequenced in a study of radiation and T cells in renal cell carcinoma. Stated time point: blood 2 weeks post-SBRT. Treatment meaning: 15 Gy SBRT to primary tumor, nephrectomy 4 weeks later. TCRdb's table, derived via immunoSEQ multiplex PCR, lists solely in-frame clones and lacks some. The sample has just over 150,000 clones; over 80% are singletons. Here the sequenced sample was blood, taken from a patient whose treatment included radiotherapy and nephrectomy. The source is a woman between 50 and 59 years old with renal cell carcinoma.

DNA for the CDR3: TGTGCCAGCTCTCGTGCTAACACAGGGCTAGAAGGCTACACCTTC. Its protein is CASSRANTGLEGYTF. The chain is built from TRBV18 and TRBJ1-2; D is perhaps TRBD1 (6 bases). V lost 6 bases and J 8 bases, leaving 22 bases between the germline ends. The CDR3 consists of 15 residues. In germline, CDR1 is KGHSH, CDR2 LQKENI.

The rearrangement links TRBV2 to TRBJ2-5; TRBD1 matches at 9 bases. The germline V gene encodes CDR1 SNHLY and CDR2 FYNNEI. This CDR3 comprises 15 residues. The V gene end was trimmed by 3 bases and the J gene end by 2 bases; junction bases not matched to a gene: 4. CDR3 protein: CASSDPGTGQETQYF. CDR3 nucleotide sequence: TGTGCCAGCAGTGATCCCGGGACAGGGCAAGAGACCCAGTACTTC.

About this clone: Other DNA sequences in this specimen translate into the identical CDR3. CDR3 DNA sequence: TGTGCCAGCAGTTACTCTGGGGGGGAAAAACTGTTTTTT. It is translated as CASSYSGGEKLFF. This sequence joins TRBV6-5 and TRBJ1-4; tentative D call: TRBD1 (5 bases). This CDR3 is 13 amino acids long. CDR1 and CDR2 (germline): MNHEY, SVGAGI. V was shortened by 0 bases and J by 8 bases, with 7 bases between the two germline ends.

The chain links TRBV7-2 to TRBJ2-3; tentative D call: TRBD2 (6 bases). The germline V and J ends were trimmed by 5 bases and 6 bases, with 9 bases remaining between them. This CDR3 is built from 12 residues. Per germline, CDR1 SGHTA and CDR2 FQGNSA. The CDR3, as DNA: TGTGCCAGCAGCCCCACTAGCGATACGCAGTATTTT. Translated: CASSPTSDTQYF.